The entry that follows covers one TCR beta chain sequence. The data derive from a study of blood T cell repertoires in COVID-19. As for the study in general: Nucleic acid was either cDNA or gDNA, and it came from T cells, B-cell-depleted T cells, or PBMCs.

The data were produced by immunoSEQ multiplex PCR, yet TCRdb's version contains in-frame clones alone and is incomplete. This sample carries 200,000 to 250,000 clones, 70% to 90% of them seen once, and the ten largest clones take about an eighth. This TCR derives from a young woman who had recovered from COVID-19. The specimen was peripheral blood.

The DNA of the CDR3 is TGTGCCAGCTTTGGACCAGCCGGGCCGAGCGGCAATGAGCAGTTCTTC. Amino acids: CASFGPAGPSGNEQFF. The chain couples TRBV7-9 to TRBJ2-1, with D tentatively TRBD2 (5 bases). In germline, CDR1 is SEHNR, CDR2 FQNEAQ (reference sequence). Deletions cut 8 bases from V and 6 bases from J, with 23 bases between. CDR3 size: 16 residues.